The text below deals with one TCR beta chain. The antigen is undetermined. The assay was immunoSEQ multiplex PCR, and TCRdb's table has in-frame clones only and misses some. This sample yields tens of thousands of clones, of which approximately 83% are seen a single time; 20% belongs to the top ten. These data are taken from a study of PD-1 blockade in mismatch repair-deficient tumors. Turning to the study itself: Patients had eleven to twelve mismatch repair-deficient cancer types and were previously treated and progressing.

General study results and limits: Tumor-resident clones, often undetectable pretreatment in blood, expanded then contracted after pembrolizumab.

Germline assignment: CDR1 SGHKS and CDR2 YYEKEE (reference sequence). V dropped 1 base and J dropped 7; count of bases not matched to a gene: 6. The CDR3 covers 15 residues. The source was peripheral blood, collected 12 weeks after starting pembrolizumab. The chain carries TRBV5-5 and TRBJ2-2; 8 bases agree with TRBD1. The source is an adult with mismatch repair-deficient cancer. This chain's CDR3 is CASSLRTGSDGELFF. DNA for the CDR3: TGTGCCAGCAGCTTGCGGACAGGGTCGGACGGGGAGCTGTTTTTT.